The rows below give T cell receptor beta chains drawn from one sample of a study of cytomegalovirus exposure and HLA in healthy donors. The repertoire was sequenced with immunoSEQ multiplex PCR; TCRdb's copy has only in-frame clones and lacks some. The sample lists roughly 230,000 clones; 78% were seen once. The sequenced sample was PBMCs. These receptors originate from a boy aged 5-17 years in good health and CMV-seronegative. Each CDR3 is given with its conserved first and last residue. A D gene is named only where the DNA matches it firmly. Where a row states a size, it is once, few, many or the class of an expanded clone; other rows omit it.

12	NA	TRBJ2-1	NA	TRBV5-1	CASRAEGGEQFF	TGCGCCAGCAGAGCCGAAGGGGGTGAGCAGTTCTTC
15	NA	TRBJ2-2	TRBD2	TRBV2	CASSQTSGRAGELFF	TGTGCCAGCAGTCAGACTAGCGGGAGGGCTGGGGAGCTGTTTTTT
13	NA	TRBJ1-1	NA	TRBV7-9	CAGRRASNTEAFF	TGTGCGGGCAGAAGAGCCTCGAACACTGAAGCTTTCTTT
15	NA	TRBJ2-7	NA	TRBV5-1	CASSRATGSSYEQYF	TGCGCCAGCAGCCGAGCGACGGGAAGCTCCTACGAGCAGTACTTC
15	NA	TRBJ2-7	TRBD2	TRBV6-5	CASGLWSGRSYEQYF	TGTGCCAGCGGGCTCTGGAGCGGGAGGTCCTACGAGCAGTACTTC
11	NA	TRBJ2-7	TRBD1	TRBV30	CASQGAYEQYF	TGTGCCTCTCAGGGGGCTTACGAGCAGTACTTC
13	NA	TRBJ2-7	NA	TRBV6-1	CASSGRVYYEQYF	TGTGCCAGCAGTGGCCGGGTTTACTACGAGCAGTACTTC
15	NA	TRBJ1-4	NA	TRBV18	CASSPPGVTNEKLFF	TGTGCCAGCTCACCGCCAGGGGTAACTAATGAAAAACTGTTTTTT
13	NA	TRBJ1-1	NA	TRBV7-3	CASSDDSNTEAFF	TGTGCCAGCAGCGACGACAGCAACACTGAAGCTTTCTTT
13	NA	TRBJ2-7	NA	TRBV29-1	CSVKQGRANEQYF	TGCAGCGTGAAACAGGGCCGTGCGAACGAGCAGTACTTC
11	NA	TRBJ2-7	NA	TRBV19	CASSATYEQYF	TGTGCCAGTAGTGCGACCTACGAGCAGTACTTC
13	few	TRBJ2-5	NA	TRBV6-5	CASSYLGEETQYF	TGTGCCAGCAGTTATCTCGGGGAAGAGACCCAGTACTTC
17	NA	TRBJ1-4	NA	TRBV7-9	CASSSGGIWGTNEKLFF	TGTGCCAGCAGCTCTGGGGGGATATGGGGGACTAATGAAAAACTGTTTTTT
11	NA	TRBJ1-4	NA	TRBV29-1	CSLEINEKLFF	TGCAGCCTCGAGATTAATGAAAAACTGTTTTTT
15	NA	TRBJ2-7	TRBD2	TRBV4-2	CASSALAGGPDEQYF	TGTGCCAGCAGCGCCCTAGCGGGAGGGCCGGACGAGCAGTACTTC
15	NA	TRBJ2-7	TRBD1	TRBV14	CASRPWGDRGDEQYF	TGTGCCAGCAGGCCATGGGGGGACAGGGGTGACGAGCAGTACTTC
13	NA	TRBJ1-2	NA	TRBV29-1	CSARPGNKDGYTF	TGCAGCGCTAGGCCCGGGAATAAAGATGGCTACACCTTC
13	NA	TRBJ2-3	TRBD2	TRBV19	CAAQAGDTDTQYF	TGTGCCGCCCAAGCGGGGGACACAGATACGCAGTATTTT
13	NA	TRBJ1-6	NA	TRBV6-5	CASSYSPVSPLHF	TGTGCCAGCAGTTACTCTCCGGTATCACCCCTCCACTTT
17	NA	TRBJ2-2	NA	TRBV5-1	CASSRRTGTFGPGELFF	TGCGCCAGCAGCCGCCGTACCGGGACATTCGGCCCCGGGGAGCTGTTTTTT